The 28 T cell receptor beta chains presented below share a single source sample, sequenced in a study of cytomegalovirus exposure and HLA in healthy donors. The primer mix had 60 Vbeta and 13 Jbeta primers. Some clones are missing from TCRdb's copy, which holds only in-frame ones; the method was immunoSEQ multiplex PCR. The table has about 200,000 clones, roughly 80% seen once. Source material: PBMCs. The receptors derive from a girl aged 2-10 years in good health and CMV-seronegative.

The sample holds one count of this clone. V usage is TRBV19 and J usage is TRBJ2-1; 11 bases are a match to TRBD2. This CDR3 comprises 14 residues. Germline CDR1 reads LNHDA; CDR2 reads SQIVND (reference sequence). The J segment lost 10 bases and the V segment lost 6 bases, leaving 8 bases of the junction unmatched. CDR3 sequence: CASRLAGGDREQFF. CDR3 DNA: TGTGCCAGTAGGTTAGCGGGGGGGGACAGGGAGCAGTTCTTC.

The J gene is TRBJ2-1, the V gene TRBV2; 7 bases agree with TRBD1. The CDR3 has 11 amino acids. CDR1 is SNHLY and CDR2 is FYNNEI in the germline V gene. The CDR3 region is CAQGEYNEQFF. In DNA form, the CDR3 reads TGTGCTCAGGGGGAGTACAATGAGCAGTTCTTC.

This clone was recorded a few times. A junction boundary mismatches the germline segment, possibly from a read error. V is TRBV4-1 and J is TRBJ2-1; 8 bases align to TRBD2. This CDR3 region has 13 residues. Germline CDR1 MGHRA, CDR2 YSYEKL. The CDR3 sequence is CASSQIPGGPSVF. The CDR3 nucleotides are TGCGCCAGCAGCCAAATACCGGGGGGGCCTTCGGTCTTC.

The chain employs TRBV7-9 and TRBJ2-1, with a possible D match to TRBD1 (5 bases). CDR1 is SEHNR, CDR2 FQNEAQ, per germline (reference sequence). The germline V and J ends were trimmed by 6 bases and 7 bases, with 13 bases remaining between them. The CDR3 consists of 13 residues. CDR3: CASSPRQPNEQFF. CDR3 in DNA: TGTGCCAGCAGTCCTCGACAGCCTAATGAGCAGTTCTTC. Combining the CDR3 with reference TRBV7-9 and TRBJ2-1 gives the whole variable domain DTGVSQNPRHKITKRGQNVTFRCDPISEHNRLYWYRQTLGQGPEFLTYFQNEAQLEKSRLLSDRFSAERPKGSFSTLEIQRTEQGDSAMYLCASSPRQPNEQFFGPGTRLTVL.

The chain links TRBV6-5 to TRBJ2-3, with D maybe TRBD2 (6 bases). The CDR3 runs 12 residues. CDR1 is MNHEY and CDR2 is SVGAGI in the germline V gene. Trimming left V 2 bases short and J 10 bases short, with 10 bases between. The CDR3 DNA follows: TGTGCCAGCAGTTACGGGGGGAAGGCGCAGTATTTT. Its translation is CASSYGGKAQYF.

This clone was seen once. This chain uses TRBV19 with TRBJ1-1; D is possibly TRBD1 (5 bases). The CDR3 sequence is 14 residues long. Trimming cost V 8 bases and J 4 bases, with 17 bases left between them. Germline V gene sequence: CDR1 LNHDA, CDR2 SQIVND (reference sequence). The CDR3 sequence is CASAIQAPGTEAFF. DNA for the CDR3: TGTGCCAGTGCGATACAGGCCCCTGGCACTGAAGCTTTCTTT.

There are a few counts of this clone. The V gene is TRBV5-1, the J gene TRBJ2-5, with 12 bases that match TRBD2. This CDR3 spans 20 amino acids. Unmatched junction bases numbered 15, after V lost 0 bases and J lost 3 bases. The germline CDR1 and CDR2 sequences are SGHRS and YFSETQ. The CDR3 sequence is CASSLGFRGTSGPREETQYF. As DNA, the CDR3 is TGCGCCAGCAGCTTGGGATTCCGAGGGACTAGCGGGCCTCGCGAAGAGACCCAGTACTTC.

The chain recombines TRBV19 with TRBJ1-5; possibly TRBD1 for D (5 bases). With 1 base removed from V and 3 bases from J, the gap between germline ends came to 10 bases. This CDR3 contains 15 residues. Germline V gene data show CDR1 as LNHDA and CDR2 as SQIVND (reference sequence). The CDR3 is CASSIGGRINQPQHF. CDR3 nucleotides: TGTGCCAGTAGTATAGGGGGCAGGATCAATCAGCCCCAGCATTTT. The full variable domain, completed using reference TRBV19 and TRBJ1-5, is DGGITQSPKYLFRKEGQNVTLSCEQNLNHDAMYWYRQDPGQGLRLIYYSQIVNDFQKGDIAEGYSVSREKKESFPLTVTSAQKNPTAFYLCASSIGGRINQPQHFGDGTRLSIL.

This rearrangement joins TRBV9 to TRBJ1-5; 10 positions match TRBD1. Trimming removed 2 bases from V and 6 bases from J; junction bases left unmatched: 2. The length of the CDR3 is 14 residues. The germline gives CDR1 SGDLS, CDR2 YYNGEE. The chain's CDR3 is CASSVGQGVQPQHF. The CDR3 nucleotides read TGTGCCAGCAGCGTTGGACAGGGGGTTCAGCCCCAGCATTTT.

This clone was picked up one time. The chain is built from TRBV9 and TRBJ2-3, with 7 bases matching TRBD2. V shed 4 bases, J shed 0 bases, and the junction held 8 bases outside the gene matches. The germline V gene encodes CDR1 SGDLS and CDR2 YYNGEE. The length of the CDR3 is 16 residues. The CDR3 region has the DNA TGTGCCAGCAGCCCTAGGGAGGGGACTAGCACAGATACGCAGTATTTT. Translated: CASSPREGTSTDTQYF.

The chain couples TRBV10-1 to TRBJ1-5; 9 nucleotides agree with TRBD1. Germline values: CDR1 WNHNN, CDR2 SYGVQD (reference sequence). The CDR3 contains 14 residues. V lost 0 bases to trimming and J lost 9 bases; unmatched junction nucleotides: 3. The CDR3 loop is CASSESPGQGPQHF. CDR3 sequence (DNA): TGCGCCAGCAGTGAGTCACCGGGACAGGGGCCCCAGCATTTT.

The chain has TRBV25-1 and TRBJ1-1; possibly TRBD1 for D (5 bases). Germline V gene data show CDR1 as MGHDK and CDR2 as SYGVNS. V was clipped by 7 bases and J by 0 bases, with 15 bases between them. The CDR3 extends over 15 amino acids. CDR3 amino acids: CASTRQNFMNTEAFF. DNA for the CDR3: TGTGCCAGCACAAGACAGAACTTCATGAACACTGAAGCTTTCTTT.

CDR3 loop: CASSRDRGLVSNQPQHF. CDR3 nucleotides: TGTGCCAGTTCCCGGGACAGGGGTTTGGTGAGCAATCAGCCCCAGCATTTT. The rearrangement uses TRBV19 and TRBJ1-5; 10 bases align to TRBD1. Germline V gene data show CDR1 as LNHDA and CDR2 as SQIVND (reference sequence). The CDR3 runs 17 residues. V lost 8 bases, J lost 1 base, and 11 bases stayed unmatched.

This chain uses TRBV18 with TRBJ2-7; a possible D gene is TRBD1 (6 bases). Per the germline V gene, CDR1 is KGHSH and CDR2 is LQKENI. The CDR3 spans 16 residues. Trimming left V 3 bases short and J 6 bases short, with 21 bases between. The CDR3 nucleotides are TGTGCCAGCTCACCGGCCACCGGGACAAGGCTAGGCGAGCAGTACTTC. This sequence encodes CASSPATGTRLGEQYF.

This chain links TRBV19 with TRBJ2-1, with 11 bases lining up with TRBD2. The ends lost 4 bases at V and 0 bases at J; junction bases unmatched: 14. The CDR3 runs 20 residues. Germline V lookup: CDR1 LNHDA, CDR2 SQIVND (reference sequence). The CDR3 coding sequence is TGTGCCAGTAGTACACCATCCGGGACTAGCGGTGTAAGCTCCTACAATGAGCAGTTCTTC. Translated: CASSTPSGTSGVSSYNEQFF.

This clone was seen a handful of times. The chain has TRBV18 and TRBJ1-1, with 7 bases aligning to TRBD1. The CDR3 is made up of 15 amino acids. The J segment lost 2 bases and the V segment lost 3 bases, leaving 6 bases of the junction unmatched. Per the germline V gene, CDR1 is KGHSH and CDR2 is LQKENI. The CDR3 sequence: CASSPLDRPNTEAFF. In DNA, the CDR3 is TGTGCCAGCTCACCCTTGGACAGGCCAAACACTGAAGCTTTCTTT.

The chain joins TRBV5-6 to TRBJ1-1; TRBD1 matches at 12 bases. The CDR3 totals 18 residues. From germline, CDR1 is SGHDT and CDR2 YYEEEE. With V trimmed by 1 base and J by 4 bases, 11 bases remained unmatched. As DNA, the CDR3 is TGTGCCAGCAGCTTGTATACGGGACAGGGGGCGCAGGGCACTGAAGCTTTCTTT. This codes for CASSLYTGQGAQGTEAFF.

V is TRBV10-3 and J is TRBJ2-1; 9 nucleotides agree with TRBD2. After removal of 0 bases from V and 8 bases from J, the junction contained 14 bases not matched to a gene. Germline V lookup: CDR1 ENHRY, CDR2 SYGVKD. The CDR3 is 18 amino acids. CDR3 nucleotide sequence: TGTGCCATCAGTGAGTCGTATACTAGCGGGCGTAATATCTATGAGCAGTTCTTC. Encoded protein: CAISESYTSGRNIYEQFF.

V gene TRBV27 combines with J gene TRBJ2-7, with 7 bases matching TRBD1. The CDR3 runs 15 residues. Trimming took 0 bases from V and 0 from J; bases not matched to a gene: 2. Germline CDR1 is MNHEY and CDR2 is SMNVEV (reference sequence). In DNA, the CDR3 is TGTGCCAGCAGTTTATCAGGACAGGCCTCCTACGAGCAGTACTTC. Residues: CASSLSGQASYEQYF.

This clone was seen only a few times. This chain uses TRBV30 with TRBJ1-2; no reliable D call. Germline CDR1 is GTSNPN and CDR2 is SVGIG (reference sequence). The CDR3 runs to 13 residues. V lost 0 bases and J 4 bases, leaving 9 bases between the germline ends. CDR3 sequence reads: CAWSVRGSYGYTF. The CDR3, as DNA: TGTGCCTGGAGTGTAAGAGGGTCCTATGGCTACACCTTC.

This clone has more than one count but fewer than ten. The CDR3: CASSFGGVGSNTGELFF. The DNA for the CDR3 is TGTGCCAGCAGCTTCGGCGGGGTGGGCTCGAACACCGGGGAGCTGTTTTTT. This chain links TRBV11-2 with TRBJ2-2, with D perhaps matching TRBD2 (6 bases). Germline V gene sequence: CDR1 SGHAT, CDR2 FQNNGV. This CDR3 is built from 17 residues. V gave up 3 bases and J gave up 0 bases, with 14 bases separating them. The variable domain in full, completed from reference TRBV11-2 and TRBJ2-2, reads EAGVAQSPRYKIIEKRQSVAFWCNPISGHATLYWYQQILGQGPKLLIQFQNNGVVDDSQLPKDRFSAERLKGVDSTLKIQPAKLEDSAVYLCASSFGGVGSNTGELFFGEGSRLTVL.

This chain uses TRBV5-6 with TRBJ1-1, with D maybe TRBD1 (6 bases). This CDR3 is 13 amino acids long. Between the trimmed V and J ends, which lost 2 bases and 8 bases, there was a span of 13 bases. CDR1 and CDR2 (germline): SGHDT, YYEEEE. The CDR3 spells CASSFNDRSEAFF. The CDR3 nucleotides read TGTGCCAGCAGCTTCAACGACAGGAGCGAAGCTTTCTTT.

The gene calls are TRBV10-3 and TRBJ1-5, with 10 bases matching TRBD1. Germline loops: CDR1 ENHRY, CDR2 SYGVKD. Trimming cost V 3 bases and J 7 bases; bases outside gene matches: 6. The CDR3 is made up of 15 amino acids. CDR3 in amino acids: CAISDDRGLGQPQHF. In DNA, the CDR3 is TGTGCCATCAGTGACGACAGGGGGCTAGGCCAGCCCCAGCATTTT.

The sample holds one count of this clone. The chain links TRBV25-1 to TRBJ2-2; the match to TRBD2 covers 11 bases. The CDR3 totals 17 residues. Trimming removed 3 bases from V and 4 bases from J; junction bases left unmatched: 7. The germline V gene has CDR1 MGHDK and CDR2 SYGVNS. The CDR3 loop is CASSEVAGGRSTGELFF. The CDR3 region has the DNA TGTGCCAGCAGTGAGGTAGCGGGGGGGCGGAGCACCGGGGAGCTGTTTTTT.

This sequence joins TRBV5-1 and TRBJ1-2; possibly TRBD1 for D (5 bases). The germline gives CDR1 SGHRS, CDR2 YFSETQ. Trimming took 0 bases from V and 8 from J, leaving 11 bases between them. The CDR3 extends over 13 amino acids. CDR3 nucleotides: TGCGCCAGCAGCTTGGTGAAGGGGCTGGGCTACACCTTC. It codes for CASSLVKGLGYTF. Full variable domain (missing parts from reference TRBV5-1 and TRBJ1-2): KAGVTQTPRYLIKTRGQQVTLSCSPISGHRSVSWYQQTPGQGLQFLFEYFSETQRNKGNFPGRFSGRQFSNSRSEMNVSTLELGDSALYLCASSLVKGLGYTFGSGTRLTVV.

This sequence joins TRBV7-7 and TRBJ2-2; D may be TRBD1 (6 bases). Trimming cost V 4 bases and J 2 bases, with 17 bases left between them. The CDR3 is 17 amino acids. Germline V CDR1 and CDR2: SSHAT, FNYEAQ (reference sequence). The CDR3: CASSSRQANHNTGELFF. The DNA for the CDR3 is TGTGCCAGCAGCTCGCGACAGGCCAATCACAACACCGGGGAGCTGTTTTTT.

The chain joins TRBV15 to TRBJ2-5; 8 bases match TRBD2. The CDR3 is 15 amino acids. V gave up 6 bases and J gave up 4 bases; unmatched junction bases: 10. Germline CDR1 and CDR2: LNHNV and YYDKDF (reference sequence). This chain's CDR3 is CATSVILSGGETQYF. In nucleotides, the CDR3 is TGTGCCACCAGTGTTATTTTAAGCGGGGGAGAGACCCAGTACTTC.

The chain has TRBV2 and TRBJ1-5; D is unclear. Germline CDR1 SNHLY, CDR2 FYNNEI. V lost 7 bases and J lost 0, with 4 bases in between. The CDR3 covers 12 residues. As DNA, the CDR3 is TGTGCCAGCACAGATAGCAATCAGCCCCAGCATTTT. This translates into CASTDSNQPQHF. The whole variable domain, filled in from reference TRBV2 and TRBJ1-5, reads EPEVTQTPSHQVTQMGQEVILRCVPISNHLYFYWYRQILGQKVEFLVSFYNNEISEKSEIFDDQFSVERPDGSNFTLKIRSTKLEDSAMYFCASTDSNQPQHFGDGTRLSIL.